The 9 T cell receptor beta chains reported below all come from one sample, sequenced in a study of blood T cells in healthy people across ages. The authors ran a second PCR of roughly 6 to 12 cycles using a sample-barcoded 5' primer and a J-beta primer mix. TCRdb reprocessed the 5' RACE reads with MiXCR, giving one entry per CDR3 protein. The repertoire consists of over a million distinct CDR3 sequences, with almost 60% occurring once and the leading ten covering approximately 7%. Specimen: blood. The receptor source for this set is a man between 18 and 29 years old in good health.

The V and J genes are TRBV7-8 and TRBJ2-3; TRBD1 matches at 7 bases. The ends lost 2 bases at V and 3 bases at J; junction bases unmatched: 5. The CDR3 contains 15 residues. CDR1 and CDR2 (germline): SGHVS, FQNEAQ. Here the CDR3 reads CASSLYRGETDTQYF. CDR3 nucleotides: TGTGCCAGCAGCTTATACAGGGGAGAGACAGATACGCAGTATTTT.

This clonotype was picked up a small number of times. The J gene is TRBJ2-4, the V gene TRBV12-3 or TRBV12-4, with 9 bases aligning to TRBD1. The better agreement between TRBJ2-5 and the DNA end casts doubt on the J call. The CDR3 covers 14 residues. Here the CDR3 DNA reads TGTGCCAGCAGTACGACAGGGGGGGGAGAGACCCAGTACTTC. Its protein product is CASSTTGGGETQYF.

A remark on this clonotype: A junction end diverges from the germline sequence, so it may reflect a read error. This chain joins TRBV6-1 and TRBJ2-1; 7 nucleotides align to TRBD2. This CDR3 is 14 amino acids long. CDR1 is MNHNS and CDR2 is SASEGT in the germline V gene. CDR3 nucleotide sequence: TGTGCCAGCATTCCCAGCGGGGCCAACAATGGGCAGTTCTTC. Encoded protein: CASIPSGANNGQFF.

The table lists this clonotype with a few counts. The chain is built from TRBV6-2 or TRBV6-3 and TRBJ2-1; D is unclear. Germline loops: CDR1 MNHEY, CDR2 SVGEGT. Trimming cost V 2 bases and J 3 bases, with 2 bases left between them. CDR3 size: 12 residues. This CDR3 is CASSYHYNEQFF. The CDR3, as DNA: TGTGCCAGCAGTTACCACTACAATGAGCAGTTCTTC.

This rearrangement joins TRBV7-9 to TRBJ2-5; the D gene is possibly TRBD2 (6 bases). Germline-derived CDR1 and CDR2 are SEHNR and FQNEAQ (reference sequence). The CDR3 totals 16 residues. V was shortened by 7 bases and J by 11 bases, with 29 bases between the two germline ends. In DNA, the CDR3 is TGTGCCAGCACCCCATCCACGGGACTGGGGGTAGGTGAGCAGTACTTC. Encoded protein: CASTPSTGLGVGEQYF.

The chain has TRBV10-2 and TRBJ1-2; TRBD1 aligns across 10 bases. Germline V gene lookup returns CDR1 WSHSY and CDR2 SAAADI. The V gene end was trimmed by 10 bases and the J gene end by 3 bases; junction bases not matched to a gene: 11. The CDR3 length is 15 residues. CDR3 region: CAKPGQGPVDYGYTF. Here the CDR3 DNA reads TGCGCCAAACCGGGACAGGGGCCCGTTGACTATGGCTACACCTTC.

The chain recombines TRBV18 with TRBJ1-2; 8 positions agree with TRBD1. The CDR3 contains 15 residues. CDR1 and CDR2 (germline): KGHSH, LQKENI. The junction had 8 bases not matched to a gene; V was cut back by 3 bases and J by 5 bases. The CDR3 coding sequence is TGTGCCAGCTCACCGGACAGGGCTACTGATTATGGCTACACCTTC. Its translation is CASSPDRATDYGYTF.

The CDR3 loop is CSAAFLAGTDTQYF. DNA for the CDR3: TGCAGTGCCGCTTTCCTAGCGGGAACAGATACGCAGTATTTT. This chain links TRBV20-1 with TRBJ2-3; the match to TRBD2 covers 9 bases. V lost 6 bases and J lost 3; bases outside the gene matches: 7. CDR3 size: 14 residues. Germline loops: CDR1 DFQATT, CDR2 SNEGSKA (reference sequence).

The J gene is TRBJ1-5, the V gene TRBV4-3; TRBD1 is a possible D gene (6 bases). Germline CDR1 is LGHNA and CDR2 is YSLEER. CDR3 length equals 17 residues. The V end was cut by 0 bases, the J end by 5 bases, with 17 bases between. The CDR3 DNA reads TGCGCCAGCAGCCAAGATCTTGTCGGGACACCAGATCAGCCCCAGCATTTT. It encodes CASSQDLVGTPDQPQHF.